This T cell receptor beta chain was retrieved from a study of blood T cell repertoires in COVID-19. This CDR3 is 13 amino acids long. V lost 4 bases, J lost 2 bases, and 9 bases lay in between. Per the germline V gene, CDR1 is MDHEN and CDR2 is SYDVKM. Measured with immunoSEQ multiplex PCR; TCRdb has only the in-frame clones, and not every one. The sample contains fewer than 350,000 clones, 75% to 90% of which appear only once. This chain links TRBV28 with TRBJ2-7; tentatively, D is TRBD2 (6 bases). The receptor was isolated from a young woman who had recovered from COVID-19. Material: peripheral blood. This CDR3 reads CASSSGLTYEQYF. CDR3 nucleotides: TGTGCCAGCAGTTCGGGACTCACCTACGAGCAGTACTTC. The entire variable domain, with the rest obtained from reference TRBV28 and TRBJ2-7, is as follows: DVKVTQSSRYLVKRTGEKVFLECVQDMDHENMFWYRQDPGLGLRLIYFSYDVKMKEKGDIPEGYSVSREKKERFSLILESASTNQTSMYLCASSSGLTYEQYFGPGTRLTVT.